These 13 T cell receptor beta chains were all obtained from the same sample, sequenced in a study of identifying expanded T cells in peripheral blood. TCRdb's copy holds only in-frame clones and misses some; the assay was immunoSEQ multiplex PCR. Among some 93,000 clones listed, approximately 88% were seen once. The sequenced sample consisted of blood. The receptor set was obtained from a person aged 18 to 75 in good health.

The chain uses TRBV6-5 and TRBJ2-3; D call uncertain. The germline V and J ends were trimmed by 7 bases and 2 bases, with 13 bases remaining between them. CDR3 length: 14 amino acids. CDR1 MNHEY and CDR2 SVGAGI come from the germline V gene. CDR3 coding DNA: TGTGCCAGCAACCCCCGGCAAAACACAGATACGCAGTATTTT. It translates to CASNPRQNTDTQYF.

This clone occurred a few times. The genes are TRBV7-9 and TRBJ1-2; a weak D match, TRBD1 (6 bases). In germline, CDR1 is SEHNR, CDR2 FQNEAQ (reference sequence). The V end lost 6 bases, the J end lost 8 bases, and 19 bases lay between the germline ends. The CDR3 length is 14 residues. CDR3 in amino acids: CASRRLGGAGGYTF. In DNA form, the CDR3 reads TGTGCCAGCAGACGTTTAGGGGGAGCTGGAGGCTACACCTTC.

The J gene is TRBJ2-5, the V gene TRBV15; TRBD1 or TRBD2 may be the D gene (6 bases each). The CDR3 has 15 amino acids. Germline-derived CDR1 and CDR2 are LNHNV and YYDKDF (reference sequence). Trimming left V 3 bases short and J 3 bases short, with 14 bases between. CDR3 protein: CATSRDFRGEETQYF. For the CDR3, the DNA is TGTGCCACCAGCAGGGACTTTAGGGGGGAAGAGACCCAGTACTTC.

V usage is TRBV5-6 and J usage is TRBJ1-6; D is unresolved. Germline-derived CDR1 and CDR2 are SGHDT and YYEEEE. Trimming removed 3 bases at V and 4 bases at J, with 8 bases between. There are 14 residues in the CDR3. CDR3 sequence: CASSYPDYNSPLHF. In DNA, the CDR3 is TGTGCCAGCAGCTACCCAGATTATAATTCACCCCTCCACTTT.

V and J are TRBV18 and TRBJ2-7, with TRBD1 identical over 7 bases. Trimming at V came to 3 bases and at J to 3 bases, leaving 5 bases not matched to a gene. Germline CDR1 is KGHSH and CDR2 is LQKENI. The CDR3 is 14 amino acids. The CDR3 region is CASSPRQGVYEQYF. CDR3 sequence (DNA): TGTGCCAGCTCACCGAGACAGGGAGTCTACGAGCAGTACTTC.

The chain has TRBV7-2 and TRBJ1-1; D unresolved. V dropped 2 bases and J dropped 4 bases, with 8 bases sitting between them. Germline assignment: CDR1 SGHTA and CDR2 FQGNSA. This CDR3 region has 13 residues. CDR3: CASSLSQSTEAFF. The CDR3 DNA follows: TGTGCCAGCAGCTTAAGTCAGAGCACTGAAGCTTTCTTT.

The V gene is TRBV7-9, the J gene TRBJ2-7; possible D gene TRBD2, 5 bases. This CDR3 is 18 amino acids long. Germline V gene lookup returns CDR1 SEHNR and CDR2 FQNEAQ (reference sequence). The V end lost 3 bases, the J end lost 3 bases, and 24 bases lay between the germline ends. CDR3 sequence reads: CASSLLEVRPTSGYEQYF. The CDR3, as DNA: TGTGCCAGCAGCTTGCTGGAGGTACGCCCAACATCAGGCTACGAGCAGTACTTC.

The chain employs TRBV18 and TRBJ1-1, with a weak D call TRBD1 (6 bases). Looked up from germline, CDR1 is KGHSH and CDR2 is LQKENI. The CDR3 totals 15 residues. Trimming took off 3 bases at V and 4 bases at J, with 15 bases between the two ends. Here the CDR3 reads CASSPDSDRSTEAFF. Written as DNA, the CDR3 is TGTGCCAGCTCACCGGATAGTGACAGGAGCACTGAAGCTTTCTTT.

The rearrangement uses TRBV10-3 and TRBJ1-3, with D perhaps TRBD1 (6 bases). Trimming removed 6 bases at V and 0 bases at J, with 15 bases between. This CDR3 has 16 residues. The germline CDR1 and CDR2 sequences are ENHRY and SYGVKD. The CDR3 DNA reads as TGTGCCATCAGCAGAACAGGGCCTTTCTCTGGAAACACCATATATTTT. Its translation: CAISRTGPFSGNTIYF.

The rearrangement links TRBV9 to TRBJ2-1, with TRBD2 matching over 10 bases. The ends lost 0 bases at V and 4 bases at J; junction bases unmatched: 10. This CDR3 comprises 18 residues. CDR1 is SGDLS, CDR2 YYNGEE, per germline. The CDR3, as DNA: TGTGCCAGCAGCGTAGGAGATAGCGGGGGGTTCCTTTACAATGAGCAGTTCTTC. Translation gives CASSVGDSGGFLYNEQFF.

This rearrangement joins TRBV27 to TRBJ2-3; the D is unclear. The CDR3 is made up of 16 amino acids. V was cut by 0 bases and J by 3 bases, with 13 bases left in between. From germline, CDR1 is MNHEY and CDR2 SMNVEV (reference sequence). The CDR3 sequence is CASSLSKGLGTDTQYF. CDR3 sequence (DNA): TGTGCCAGCAGTTTATCGAAGGGTTTGGGAACAGATACGCAGTATTTT.

The rearrangement links TRBV9 to TRBJ2-7; perhaps TRBD1 as D (6 bases). In germline, CDR1 is SGDLS, CDR2 YYNGEE. The V end lost 3 bases, the J end lost 4 bases, and 14 bases lay between the germline ends. The CDR3 spans 14 residues. The CDR3 nucleotides read TGTGCCAGCAGCGCCGGACCGAGGGGGTACGAGCAGTACTTC. It is translated as CASSAGPRGYEQYF. Complete variable domain (other parts from reference TRBV9 and TRBJ2-7): DSGVTQTPKHLITATGQRVTLRCSPRSGDLSVYWYQQSLDQGLQFLIQYYNGEERAKGNILERFSAQQFPDLHSELNLSSLELGDSALYFCASSAGPRGYEQYFGPGTRLTVT.

This sequence joins TRBV18 and TRBJ1-2; D perhaps matches TRBD1 (5 bases). The CDR3 totals 13 residues. The V gene's germline CDR1 is KGHSH and CDR2 LQKENI. V was shortened by 3 bases and J by 6 bases, with 11 bases between the two germline ends. The CDR3 here is CASSPGLSDGYTF. In DNA, the CDR3 is TGTGCCAGCTCACCGGGGCTATCGGATGGCTACACCTTC.